This T cell receptor beta chain was observed in a study of chemoradiotherapy in HPV16-positive cancers. Using immunoSEQ multiplex PCR, the repertoire was profiled, and TCRdb retains in-frame clones only, with some absent. The table records nearly 5,500 clones, around 85% of them present only once. Study-wide points: Candidate HPV-specific clones and E7-related TCR motifs grew in tumor during treatment. Better recurrence-free survival went with HPV-responsive T-cell expansion in HPV16-positive patients. Only a couple of HPV16-positive patients supplied the functional HPV-specificity definition.

Unmatched junction bases numbered 6, after V lost 5 bases and J lost 4 bases. The CDR3 runs 14 residues. Looked up from germline, CDR1 is SEHNR and CDR2 is FQNEAQ (reference sequence). Concerning this clone itself: Its antigen remains unidentified.

The clonotype was recovered from a human donor with HPV-associated anogenital cancer. The rearrangement links TRBV7-9 to TRBJ2-5; 8 bases agree with TRBD2. Here the sequenced sample was tumor tissue, taken from a patient who underwent chemoradiotherapy. Here the CDR3 DNA reads TGTGCCAGCAGCCACAGGACTAGCCGAGAGACCCAGTACTTC. This translates into CASSHRTSRETQYF.